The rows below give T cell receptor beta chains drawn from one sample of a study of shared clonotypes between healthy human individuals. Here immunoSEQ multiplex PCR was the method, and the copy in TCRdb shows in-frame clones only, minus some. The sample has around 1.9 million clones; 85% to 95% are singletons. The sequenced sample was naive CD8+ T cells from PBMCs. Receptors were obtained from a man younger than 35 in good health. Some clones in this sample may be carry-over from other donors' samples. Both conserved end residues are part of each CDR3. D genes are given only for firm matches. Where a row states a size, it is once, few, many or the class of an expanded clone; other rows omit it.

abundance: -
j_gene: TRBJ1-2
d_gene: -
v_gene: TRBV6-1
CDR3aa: CASSDVTTYGYTF
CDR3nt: TGTGCCAGCAGTGACGTGACCACCTATGGCTACACCTTC

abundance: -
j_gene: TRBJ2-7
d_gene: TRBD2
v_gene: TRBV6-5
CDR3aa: CASSERDYEQYF
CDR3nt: TGTGCCAGCAGTGAGCGGGACTACGAGCAGTACTTC

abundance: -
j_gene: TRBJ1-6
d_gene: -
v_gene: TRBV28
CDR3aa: CASSFRDRSHF
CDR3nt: TGTGCCAGCAGCTTCCGAGACAGGTCCCACTTT

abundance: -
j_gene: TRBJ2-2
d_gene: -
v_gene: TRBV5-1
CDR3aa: CASSLVRGNTGELFF
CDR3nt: TGCGCCAGCAGCTTGGTGCGCGGGAACACCGGGGAGCTGTTTTTT

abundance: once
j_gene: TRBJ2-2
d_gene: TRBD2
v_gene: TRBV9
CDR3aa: CASSVGASGNAGWELFF
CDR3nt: TGTGCCAGCAGCGTAGGGGCTAGCGGCAATGCTGGGTGGGAGCTGTTTTTT

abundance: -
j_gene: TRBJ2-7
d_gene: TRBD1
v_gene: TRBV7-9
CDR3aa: CASSGGQPSIYEQYF
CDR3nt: TGTGCCAGCAGCGGGGGACAGCCATCCATCTACGAGCAGTACTTC

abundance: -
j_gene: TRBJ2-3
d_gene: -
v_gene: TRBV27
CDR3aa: CASTSRGGYLSTDTQYF
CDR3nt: TGTGCCAGCACCTCACGAGGCGGCTACCTTAGCACAGATACGCAGTATTTT

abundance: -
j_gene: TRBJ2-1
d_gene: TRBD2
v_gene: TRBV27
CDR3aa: CASSLKAGTSRSNEQFF
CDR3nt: TGTGCCAGCAGTTTAAAGGCCGGGACTAGCAGATCCAATGAGCAGTTCTTC

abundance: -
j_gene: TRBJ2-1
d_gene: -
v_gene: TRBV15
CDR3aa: CATSIRGAGYNEQFF
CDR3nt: TGTGCCACCAGCATTCGGGGGGCTGGGTACAATGAGCAGTTCTTC

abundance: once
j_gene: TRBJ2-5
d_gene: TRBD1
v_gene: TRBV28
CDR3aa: CASSSRDRSEETQYF
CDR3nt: TGTGCCAGCAGTTCACGGGACAGGTCCGAAGAGACCCAGTACTTC

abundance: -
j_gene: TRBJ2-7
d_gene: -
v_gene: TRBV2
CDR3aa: CASVHPTGRAYEQYF
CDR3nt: TGTGCCAGCGTTCACCCGACAGGGAGGGCCTACGAGCAGTACTTC